This T cell receptor beta chain was captured in a study of T cell responses to AZD1222 COVID-19 vaccine. Study-level points and caveats: Mapped onto spike, vaccine-associated CD4 TCRs spanned it and were dominant at 160-218 and 743-854.

A word on this clone: Antigen specificity is unknown.

Germline loops: CDR1 SEHNR, CDR2 FQNEAQ (reference sequence). Trimming removed 6 bases from V and 12 bases from J, with 14 bases in between. This CDR3 is 11 amino acids long. TCRdb's copy holds only in-frame clones and misses some; the assay was immunoSEQ multiplex PCR. The table lists about 120,000 clones, over 75% of them singletons. V and J are TRBV7-9 and TRBJ1-1; no firm D call. Sample: peripheral blood, taken on day 0 of MenACWY control vaccination. This TCR derives from an adult in good health. CDR3: CASSFGGNTFF. CDR3 DNA: TGTGCCAGCAGTTTCGGAGGTAATACTTTCTTT.